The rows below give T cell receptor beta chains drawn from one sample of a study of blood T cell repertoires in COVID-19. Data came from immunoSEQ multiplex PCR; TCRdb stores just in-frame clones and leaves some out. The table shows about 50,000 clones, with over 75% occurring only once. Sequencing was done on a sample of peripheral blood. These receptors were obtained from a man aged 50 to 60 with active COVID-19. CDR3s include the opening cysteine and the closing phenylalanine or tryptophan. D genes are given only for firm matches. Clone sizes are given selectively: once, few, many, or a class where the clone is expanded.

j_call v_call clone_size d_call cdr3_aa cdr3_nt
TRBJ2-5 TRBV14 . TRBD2 CASSLRGGRETQYF TGTGCCAGCAGCTTGCGGGGGGGCCGAGAGACCCAGTACTTC
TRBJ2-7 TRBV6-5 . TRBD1 CASTRDRSSYEQYF TGTGCCAGCACCCGGGACAGAAGTTCCTACGAGCAGTACTTC
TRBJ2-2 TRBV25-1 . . CASSDRGAGELFF TGTGCCAGCAGTGACAGGGGGGCCGGGGAGCTGTTTTTT
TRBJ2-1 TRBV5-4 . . CASSPAGVQDEQFF TGTGCCAGCAGCCCGGCGGGTGTGCAGGATGAGCAGTTCTTC
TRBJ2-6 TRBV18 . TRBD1 CASSYTLGQGAVGANVLTF TGTGCCAGCTCCTATACCTTGGGACAGGGAGCCGTTGGGGCCAACGTCCTGACTTTC
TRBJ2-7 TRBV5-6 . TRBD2 CASTPGLAGEPYEQYF TGTGCCAGCACCCCTGGACTAGCGGGGGAGCCCTACGAGCAGTACTTC
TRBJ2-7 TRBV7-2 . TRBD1 CASSLDRGQQYF TGTGCCAGCAGCCTGGACAGGGGGCAGCAGTACTTC
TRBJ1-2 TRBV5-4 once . CASSLNGGYGYTF TGTGCCAGCAGCTTGAACGGGGGCTATGGCTACACCTTC
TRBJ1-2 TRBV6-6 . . CASTAVKGGPYGYTF TGTGCCAGCACCGCGGTTAAGGGAGGCCCCTATGGCTACACCTTC
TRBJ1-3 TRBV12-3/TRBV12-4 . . CASRWQGGNTIYF TGTGCCAGCAGGTGGCAGGGAGGGAACACCATATATTTT
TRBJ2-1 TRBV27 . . CASSLDWGVYNEQFF TGTGCCAGCAGTTTAGACTGGGGGGTGTACAATGAGCAGTTCTTC
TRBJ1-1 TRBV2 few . CASSFSPEAEAFF TGTGCCAGCAGTTTTTCGCCTGAGGCTGAAGCTTTCTTT
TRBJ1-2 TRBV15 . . CATSRDSFGYTF TGTGCCACCAGCAGAGATTCCTTTGGCTACACCTTC
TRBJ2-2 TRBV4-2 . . CASSRQVGNTGELFF TGTGCCAGCAGCCGACAGGTCGGAAACACCGGGGAGCTGTTTTTT
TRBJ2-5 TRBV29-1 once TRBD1 CSVEMGQGARGTQYF TGCAGCGTTGAAATGGGACAGGGGGCGAGAGGGACCCAGTACTTC
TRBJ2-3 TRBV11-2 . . CASSLDRTDTQYF TGTGCCAGCAGCTTAGACAGAACAGATACGCAGTATTTT
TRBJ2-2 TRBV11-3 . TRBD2 CASTRDSGRFTGELFF TGTGCCAGCACCAGGGATAGCGGGAGATTTACCGGGGAGCTGTTTTTT
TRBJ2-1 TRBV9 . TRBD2 CASSVSGVSSYNEQFF TGTGCCAGCAGCGTTAGCGGGGTTAGCTCCTACAATGAGCAGTTCTTC
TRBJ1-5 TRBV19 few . CASSIDYQGTVRPQHF TGTGCCAGTAGTATAGATTACCAGGGCACTGTCCGGCCCCAGCATTTT
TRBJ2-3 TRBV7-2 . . CASSLEQSTDTQYF TGTGCCAGCAGCTTAGAACAAAGCACAGATACGCAGTATTTT
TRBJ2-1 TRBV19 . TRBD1 CASSIDRGQGEQFF TGTGCCAGTAGTATAGACAGGGGGCAGGGTGAGCAGTTCTTC
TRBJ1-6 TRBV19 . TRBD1 CASRSTGTHSPLHF TGTGCCAGTAGGTCGACAGGGACTCATTCACCCCTCCACTTT
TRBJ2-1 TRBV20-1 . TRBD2 CSASISGRHEQFF TGCAGTGCTAGTATTAGCGGGAGACATGAGCAGTTCTTC
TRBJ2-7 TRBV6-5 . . CASIANREGEQYF TGTGCCAGCATCGCGAACAGGGAAGGGGAGCAGTACTTC
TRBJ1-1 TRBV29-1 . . CSVARQNTEAFF TGCAGCGTTGCGCGGCAGAACACTGAAGCTTTCTTT